Below are 15 T cell receptor beta chains sequenced from a single sample in a study of T cell responses to AZD1222 COVID-19 vaccine. The data were produced by immunoSEQ multiplex PCR, yet TCRdb's version contains in-frame clones alone and is incomplete. The profile shows 120,000 or so clones, 92% of them singletons. This sample comprised peripheral blood, obtained on day 0 of AZD1222 vaccination. The receptors were gathered from an adult in good health.

The rearrangement joins TRBV11-2 to TRBJ2-7; D might be TRBD1 (6 bases). Trimming shortened V by 4 bases and J by 3 bases, and 16 bases separated the two germline ends. Germline lookup yields CDR1 SGHAT and CDR2 FQNNGV. The CDR3 has 15 residues. CDR3 DNA: TGTGCCAGCAGCTCCCGGGACATAGTAAACTACGAGCAGTACTTC. Translating it yields CASSSRDIVNYEQYF.

The CDR3 sequence is CASSVRTSGSGDEQYF. The CDR3 nucleotides are TGTGCCAGCAGCGTTCGGACTAGCGGGAGTGGGGACGAGCAGTACTTC. The chain is built from TRBV21-1 and TRBJ2-7; TRBD2, the D gene given by the table, was not confirmed from the DNA. TRBV21-1 constitutes a pseudogene. There are 16 residues in the CDR3.

This rearrangement joins TRBV5-8 to TRBJ1-5, with TRBD1 identical over 7 bases. The germline CDR1 and CDR2 sequences are SGHTS and YDEGEE. V shed 5 bases, J shed 5 bases, and the junction held 10 bases outside the gene matches. The CDR3 extends over 15 amino acids. CDR3 loop: CASRETGRRHQPQHF. In nucleotides, the CDR3 is TGTGCCAGCAGGGAGACAGGGAGACGGCATCAGCCCCAGCATTTT.

The J gene is TRBJ2-1, the V gene TRBV28; D is possibly TRBD2 (5 bases). CDR3 size: 14 residues. V dropped 3 bases and J dropped 8 bases, with 14 bases sitting between them. The V gene's germline CDR1 is MDHEN and CDR2 SYDVKM. The CDR3 loop reads CASSLASQVHEQFF. CDR3 in DNA: TGTGCCAGCAGTTTGGCTAGCCAAGTCCATGAGCAGTTCTTC.

This chain links TRBV5-1 with TRBJ2-7; possibly TRBD1 for D (6 bases). Germline V CDR1 and CDR2: SGHRS, YFSETQ. Trimming stripped 2 bases from V and 2 bases from J, with 14 bases between. The CDR3 length is 15 residues. DNA for the CDR3: TGCGCCAGCAGCTTCTCAGCAGGGGTGACCTACGAGCAGTACTTC. Translated: CASSFSAGVTYEQYF.

The gene calls are TRBV30 and TRBJ1-2; unclear D gene. V was clipped by 0 bases and J by 4 bases, with 9 bases between them. Germline V gene lookup returns CDR1 GTSNPN and CDR2 SVGIG (reference sequence). There are 13 residues in the CDR3. CDR3 nucleotides: TGTGCCTGGAGTGTACTTACCGCCTATGGCTACACCTTC. Residues: CAWSVLTAYGYTF.

The chain joins TRBV28 to TRBJ1-3; D may be TRBD1 (5 bases). There are 14 residues in the CDR3. CDR1 is MDHEN and CDR2 is SYDVKM in the germline V gene. V was shortened by 10 bases and J by 2 bases, with 15 bases between the two germline ends. The CDR3 reads CATTFGQTGNTIYF. The CDR3 DNA reads as TGTGCCACCACCTTTGGACAAACTGGAAACACCATATATTTT.

This chain connects TRBV29-1 to TRBJ2-7, with D possibly TRBD2 on 5 matching bases. Per the germline V gene, CDR1 is SQVTM and CDR2 is ANQGSEA. The V end lost 7 bases, the J end lost 3 bases, and 16 bases lay between the germline ends. This CDR3 contains 13 residues. The CDR3 sequence is CSGSAGKGYEQYF. The CDR3 DNA reads TGCAGCGGGTCGGCCGGGAAGGGCTACGAGCAGTACTTC.

The chain recombines TRBV28 with TRBJ1-5; no clear D. CDR3 length equals 16 residues. Germline assignment: CDR1 MDHEN and CDR2 SYDVKM. V lost 6 bases to trimming and J lost 0 bases, with 15 bases between them. The CDR3 nucleotides read TGTGCCAGCAGACCTGCCAGAGACAATAGCAATCAGCCCCAGCATTTT. Protein sequence: CASRPARDNSNQPQHF.

This clone was counted a single time. The chain is built from TRBV24-1 and TRBJ1-1; maybe TRBD1 (5 bases). Germline CDR1 reads KGHDR; CDR2 reads SFDVKD. CDR3 length: 16 residues. Trimming left V 8 bases short and J 0 bases short, with 18 bases between. CDR3 region: CATKETDPPLNTEAFF. CDR3 bases: TGTGCCACCAAGGAGACAGATCCCCCACTGAACACTGAAGCTTTCTTT.

The V and J genes are TRBV7-3 and TRBJ1-2; 7 positions match TRBD1. V trimming: 1 base; J trimming: 4 bases; junction bases outside the gene matches: 6. Germline lookup yields CDR1 SGHTA and CDR2 FQGTGA. There are 15 residues in the CDR3. The CDR3 protein is CASSLNRGMVYGYTF. The CDR3, as DNA: TGTGCCAGCAGCTTAAACAGGGGAATGGTCTATGGCTACACCTTC.

This chain links TRBV27 with TRBJ1-1, with 7 bases fitting TRBD1. After removal of 6 bases from V and 0 bases from J, the junction contained 10 bases not matched to a gene. This CDR3 is built from 16 residues. The germline V gene has CDR1 MNHEY and CDR2 SMNVEV (reference sequence). The CDR3 loop is CASRPKGQKMNTEAFF. Here the CDR3 DNA reads TGTGCCAGCAGGCCGAAGGGACAGAAAATGAACACTGAAGCTTTCTTT.

The J gene is TRBJ2-5, the V gene TRBV6-5, with 13 bases that match TRBD2. This CDR3 spans 15 amino acids. Germline values: CDR1 MNHEY, CDR2 SVGAGI. Trimming took 7 bases from V and 2 from J; bases not matched to a gene: 4. The DNA of the CDR3 is TGTGCCAGCACTCGACTAGCGGGGGGACAAGAGACCCAGTACTTC. It specifies CASTRLAGGQETQYF.

This rearrangement joins TRBV30 to TRBJ1-1; D is possibly TRBD1 (5 bases). The V end lost 5 bases, the J end lost 5 bases, and 15 bases lay between the germline ends. The length of the CDR3 is 13 residues. Germline lookup yields CDR1 GTSNPN and CDR2 SVGIG (reference sequence). The CDR3 region is CAWGHQAGTEAFF. The CDR3 coding sequence is TGTGCCTGGGGACACCAGGCGGGGACTGAAGCTTTCTTT.

J is TRBJ2-7 and V is TRBV19, with 9 bases aligning to TRBD2. The CDR3 spans 15 residues. Per germline, CDR1 LNHDA and CDR2 SQIVND (reference sequence). The V segment lost 3 bases and the J segment 2 bases; nucleotides outside the gene matches: 5. DNA for the CDR3: TGTGCCAGTAGTATTGCCGGGACTAGCCCCTACGAGCAGTACTTC. This encodes CASSIAGTSPYEQYF.